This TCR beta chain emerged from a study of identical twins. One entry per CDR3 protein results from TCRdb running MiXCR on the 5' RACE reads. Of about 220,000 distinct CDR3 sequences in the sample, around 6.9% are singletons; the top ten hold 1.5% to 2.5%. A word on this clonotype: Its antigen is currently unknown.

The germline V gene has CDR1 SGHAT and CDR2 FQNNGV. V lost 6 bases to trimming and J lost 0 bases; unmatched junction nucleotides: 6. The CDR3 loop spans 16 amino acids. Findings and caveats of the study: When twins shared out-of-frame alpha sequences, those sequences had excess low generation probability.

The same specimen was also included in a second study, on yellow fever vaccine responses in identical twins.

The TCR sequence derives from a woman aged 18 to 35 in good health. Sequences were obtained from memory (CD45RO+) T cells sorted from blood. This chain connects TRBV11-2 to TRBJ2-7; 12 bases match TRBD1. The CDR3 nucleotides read TGTGCCAGCAGAGCCGGGACAGGGGGCCACTCCTACGAGCAGTACTTC. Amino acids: CASRAGTGGHSYEQYF.